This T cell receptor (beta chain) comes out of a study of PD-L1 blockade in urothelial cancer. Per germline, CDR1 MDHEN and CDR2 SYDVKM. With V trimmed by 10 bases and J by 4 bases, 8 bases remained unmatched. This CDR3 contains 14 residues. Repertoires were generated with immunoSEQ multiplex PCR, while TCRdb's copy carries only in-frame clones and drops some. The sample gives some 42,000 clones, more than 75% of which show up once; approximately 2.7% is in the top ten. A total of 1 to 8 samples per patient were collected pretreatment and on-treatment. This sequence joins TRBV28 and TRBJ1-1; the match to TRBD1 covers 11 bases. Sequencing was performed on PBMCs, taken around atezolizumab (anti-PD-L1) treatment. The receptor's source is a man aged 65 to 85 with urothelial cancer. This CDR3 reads CATGTGGMSTEAFF. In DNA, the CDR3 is TGTGCCACCGGGACAGGGGGTATGAGCACTGAAGCTTTCTTT.